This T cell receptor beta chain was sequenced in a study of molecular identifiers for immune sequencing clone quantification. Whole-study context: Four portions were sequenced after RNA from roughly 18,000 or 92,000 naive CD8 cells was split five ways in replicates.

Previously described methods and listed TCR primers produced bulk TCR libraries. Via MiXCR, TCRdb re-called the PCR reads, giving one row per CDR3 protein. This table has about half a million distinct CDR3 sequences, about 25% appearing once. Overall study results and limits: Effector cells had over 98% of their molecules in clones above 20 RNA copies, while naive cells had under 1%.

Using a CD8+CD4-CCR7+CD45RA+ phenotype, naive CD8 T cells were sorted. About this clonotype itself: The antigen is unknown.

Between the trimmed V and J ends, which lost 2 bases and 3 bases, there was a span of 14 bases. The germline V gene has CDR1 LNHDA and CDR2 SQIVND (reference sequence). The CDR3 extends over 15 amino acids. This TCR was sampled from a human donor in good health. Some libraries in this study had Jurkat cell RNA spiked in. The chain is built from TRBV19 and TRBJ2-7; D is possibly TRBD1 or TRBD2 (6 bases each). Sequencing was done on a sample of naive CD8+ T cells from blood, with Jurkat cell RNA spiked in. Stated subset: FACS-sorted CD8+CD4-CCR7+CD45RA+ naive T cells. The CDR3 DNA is TGTGCCAGTAGTATACTAGGGGGGCGAGACTACGAGCAGTACTTC. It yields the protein CASSILGGRDYEQYF.